This T cell receptor beta chain was captured in a study of blood T cell repertoires in COVID-19. At the level of the study: The analysed material was cDNA or gDNA that came from T cells, B-cell-depleted T cells, or PBMCs.

V lost 6 bases, J lost 2 bases, and 7 bases stayed unmatched. This CDR3 region has 15 residues. CDR1 and CDR2 (germline): MDHEN, SYDVKM. Authors' analysis steps: Amplification of reference gene primers provided the estimated nucleated cell counts. Clones were read by immunoSEQ multiplex PCR, and TCRdb kept only the in-frame ones, dropping some. Clonal size and the V and J genes are those of that table, whereas D and trimming came from the DNA. The data hold some 240,000 clones, with 65% to 90% observed a single time. This sequence originates from a woman aged 40 to 50 who had recovered from COVID-19. Material for sequencing was peripheral blood. The rearrangement links TRBV28 to TRBJ2-7, with TRBD1 matching 10 bases. The DNA for the CDR3 is TGTGCCAGCAGCGGGACAGGGGTCGGGACCTACGAGCAGTACTTC. It encodes CASSGTGVGTYEQYF.